These 2 T cell receptor beta chains were sequenced from one sample in a study of Ad26.COV2.S vaccination and SARS-CoV-2 variants. Treatment of the sample: approximately 18 received Ad26.COV2.S at low or high dose, single or two shots; roughly five received placebo; per-sample allocation not given. Sampling happened 63 days after the first vaccine or placebo injection. Here immunoSEQ multiplex PCR was the method, and the copy in TCRdb shows in-frame clones only, minus some. The profile covers a few hundred thousand clones, with approximately 87% appearing a single time and 3.6% taken by the ten largest. This material consisted of peripheral blood, taken in a trial of Ad26.COV2.S vaccine versus placebo. The receptors derive from a person aged 18 to 65 who received the Ad26.COV2.S COVID-19 vaccine or a placebo.

The gene calls are TRBV28 and TRBJ1-5; perhaps TRBD1 as D (5 bases). The germline V and J ends were trimmed by 3 bases and 2 bases, with 11 bases remaining between them. The CDR3 has 15 residues. Germline V lookup: CDR1 MDHEN, CDR2 SYDVKM. The CDR3 loop is CASSFLGEGNQPQHF. CDR3 sequence (DNA): TGTGCCAGCAGTTTCCTAGGGGAGGGCAATCAGCCCCAGCATTTT.

The CDR3 bases are TGTGCCAGCAGCGCAGAGGGACCCTATGGCTACACCTTC. Translating gives CASSAEGPYGYTF. The gene calls are TRBV3-1 (or the pseudogene TRBV3-2) and TRBJ1-2; D is perhaps TRBD1 (5 bases). In germline, CDR1 is LGHDT, CDR2 YNNKEL (reference sequence). Trimming pared 5 bases from V and 4 bases from J, leaving 11 bases between. The CDR3 is 13 amino acids.